Below, 3 T cell receptor beta chains from the same sample are listed, as sequenced in a study of shared clonotypes between healthy human individuals (dated by TCRdb to 2020 to 2021). Library prep was done by the immunoSEQ multiplex PCR assay. TCRdb retrieved this table from immuneACCESS and kept in-frame rearrangements only. Not all clones are present; in checked studies, unresolved V genes account for under half, and no reason is known for the remainder. The sample table records hundreds of thousands of clones; around 97% of these occur just once. Clones ranked in the top ten supply 0.045% to 0.06% of the sample. The specimen sequenced was naive CD4+ T cells sorted from blood. What this sample's cell subset or site label stands for: CD45RA+ positively selected. These receptor sequences come from a woman aged 25 to 39 in good health.

This chain links TRBV4-1 with TRBJ1-5; no clear D gene. In germline, CDR1 is MGHRA, CDR2 YSYEKL. V dropped 4 bases and J dropped 0 bases, with 13 bases sitting between them. CDR3 size: 16 residues. The chain's CDR3 is CASSPAWGTSNQPQHF. Here the CDR3 DNA reads TGCGCCAGCAGCCCGGCGTGGGGTACTAGCAATCAGCCCCAGCATTTT.

This clone was seen just once. The chain carries TRBV6-6 and TRBJ1-1; 8 bases agree with TRBD1. The V segment lost 4 bases and the J segment 6 bases; nucleotides outside the gene matches: 13. Germline V gene sequence: CDR1 MNHNY, CDR2 SVGAGI (reference sequence). The CDR3 runs to 16 residues. The CDR3 spells CASSSQGAGNFAEAFF. DNA for the CDR3: TGTGCCAGCAGTTCCCAGGGGGCGGGGAACTTCGCTGAAGCTTTCTTT.

The rearrangement uses TRBV28 and TRBJ1-5; 7 bases are shared with TRBD1. The CDR3 extends over 14 amino acids. Germline loops: CDR1 MDHEN, CDR2 SYDVKM. V lost 10 bases, J lost 4 bases, and 10 bases stayed unmatched. The CDR3 nucleotides read TGTGCCACCACCGGCCAGGGGGGAAATCAGCCCCAGCATTTT. Translating it yields CATTGQGGNQPQHF.